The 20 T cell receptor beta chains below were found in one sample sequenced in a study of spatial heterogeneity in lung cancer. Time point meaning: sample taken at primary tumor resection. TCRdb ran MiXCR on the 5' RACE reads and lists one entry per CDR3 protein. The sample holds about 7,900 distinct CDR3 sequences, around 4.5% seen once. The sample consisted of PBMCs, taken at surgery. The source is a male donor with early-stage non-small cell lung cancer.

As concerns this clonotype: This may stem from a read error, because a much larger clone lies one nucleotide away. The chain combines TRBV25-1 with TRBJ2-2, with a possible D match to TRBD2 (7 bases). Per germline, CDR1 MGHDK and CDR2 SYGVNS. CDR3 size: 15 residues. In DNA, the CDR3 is TGTGCCAGCAGTCCTCTTGGGGGGGACACCGGGGAGCCGTTTTTT. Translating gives CASSPLGGDTGEPFF.

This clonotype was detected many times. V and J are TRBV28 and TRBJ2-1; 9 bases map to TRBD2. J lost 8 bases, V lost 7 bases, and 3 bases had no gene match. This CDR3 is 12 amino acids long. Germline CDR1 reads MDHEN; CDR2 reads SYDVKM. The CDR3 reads CASKTSGHEQFF. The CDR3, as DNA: TGTGCCAGCAAGACTAGCGGACATGAGCAGTTCTTC.

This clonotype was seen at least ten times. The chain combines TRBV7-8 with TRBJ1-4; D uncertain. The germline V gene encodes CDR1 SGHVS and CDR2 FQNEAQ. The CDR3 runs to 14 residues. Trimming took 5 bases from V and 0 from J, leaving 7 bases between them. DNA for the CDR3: TGTGCCAGCAGCGCCACGGCAACTAATGAAAAACTGTTTTTT. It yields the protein CASSATATNEKLFF. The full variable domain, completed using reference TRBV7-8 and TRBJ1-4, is GAGVSQSPRYKVAKRGQDVALRCDPISGHVSLFWYQQALGQGPEFLTYFQNEAQLDKSGLPSDRFFAERPEGSVSTLKIQRTQQEDSAVYLCASSATATNEKLFFGSGTQLSVL.

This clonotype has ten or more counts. CDR3 sequence (DNA): TGCAGTGCCCCCGGGCGGTTATCCAATATCAATGAGCAGTTCTTC. It yields the protein CSAPGRLSNINEQFF. The J gene is TRBJ2-1, the V gene TRBV20-1; D gene uncertain. Germline V gene sequence: CDR1 DFQATT, CDR2 SNEGSKA (reference sequence). Trimming took off 6 bases at V and 6 bases at J, with 21 bases between the two ends. This CDR3 has 15 amino acids.

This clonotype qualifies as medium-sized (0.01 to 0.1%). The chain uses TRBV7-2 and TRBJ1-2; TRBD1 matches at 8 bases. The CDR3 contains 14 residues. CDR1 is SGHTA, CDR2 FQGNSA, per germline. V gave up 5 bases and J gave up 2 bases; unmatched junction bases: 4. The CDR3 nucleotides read TGTGCCAGCAGCAGAAGGGACAGGAACTATGGCTACACCTTC. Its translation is CASSRRDRNYGYTF.

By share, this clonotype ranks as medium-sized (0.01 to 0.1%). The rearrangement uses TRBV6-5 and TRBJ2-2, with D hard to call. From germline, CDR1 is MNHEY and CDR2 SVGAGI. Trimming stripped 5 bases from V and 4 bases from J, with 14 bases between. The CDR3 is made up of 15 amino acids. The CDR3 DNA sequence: TGTGCCAGCAGTCCCTCGGGCCCCCGCACCGGGGAGCTGTTTTTT. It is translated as CASSPSGPRTGELFF.

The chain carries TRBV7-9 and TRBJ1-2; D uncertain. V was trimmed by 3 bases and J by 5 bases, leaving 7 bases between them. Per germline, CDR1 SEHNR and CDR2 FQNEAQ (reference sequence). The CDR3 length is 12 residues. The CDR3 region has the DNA TGTGCCAGCAGCTTTAAGGATTATGGCTACACCTTC. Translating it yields CASSFKDYGYTF.

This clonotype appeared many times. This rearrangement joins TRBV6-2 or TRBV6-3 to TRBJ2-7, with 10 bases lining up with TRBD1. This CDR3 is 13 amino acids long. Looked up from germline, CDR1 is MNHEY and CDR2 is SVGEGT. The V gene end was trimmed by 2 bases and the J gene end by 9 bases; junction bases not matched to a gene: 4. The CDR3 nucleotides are TGTGCCAGCAGTTACCGGGACAGGGGTTGGCAGTACTTC. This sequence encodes CASSYRDRGWQYF.

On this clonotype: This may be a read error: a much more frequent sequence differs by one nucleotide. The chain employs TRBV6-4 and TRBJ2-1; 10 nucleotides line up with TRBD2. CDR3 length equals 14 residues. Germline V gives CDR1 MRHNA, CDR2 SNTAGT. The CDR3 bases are TGTGTCAGCAGTGAAGCGGGGGGGCCCAATGAGCAGTTCTTC. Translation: CVSSEAGGPNEQFF.

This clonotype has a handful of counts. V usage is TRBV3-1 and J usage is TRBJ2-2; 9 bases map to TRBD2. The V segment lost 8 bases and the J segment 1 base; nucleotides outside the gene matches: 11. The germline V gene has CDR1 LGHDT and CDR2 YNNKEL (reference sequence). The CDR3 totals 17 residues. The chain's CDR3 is CASRSILAGRNTGELFF. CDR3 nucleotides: TGTGCCAGCCGCTCTATTCTAGCGGGGAGGAACACCGGGGAGCTGTTTTTT.

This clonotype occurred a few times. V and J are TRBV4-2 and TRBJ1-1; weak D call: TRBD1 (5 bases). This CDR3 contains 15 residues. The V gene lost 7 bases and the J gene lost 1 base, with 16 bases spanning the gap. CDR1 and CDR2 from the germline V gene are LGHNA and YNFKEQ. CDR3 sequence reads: CASINLWTPNTEAFF. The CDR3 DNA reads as TGTGCCAGCATCAATCTTTGGACACCGAACACTGAAGCTTTCTTT.

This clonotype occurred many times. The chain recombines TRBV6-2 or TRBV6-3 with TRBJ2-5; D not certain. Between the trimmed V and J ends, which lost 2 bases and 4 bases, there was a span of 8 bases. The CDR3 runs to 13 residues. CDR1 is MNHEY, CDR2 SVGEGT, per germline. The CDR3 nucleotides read TGTGCCAGCAGTTACAGAATGACAGAGACCCAGTACTTC. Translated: CASSYRMTETQYF.

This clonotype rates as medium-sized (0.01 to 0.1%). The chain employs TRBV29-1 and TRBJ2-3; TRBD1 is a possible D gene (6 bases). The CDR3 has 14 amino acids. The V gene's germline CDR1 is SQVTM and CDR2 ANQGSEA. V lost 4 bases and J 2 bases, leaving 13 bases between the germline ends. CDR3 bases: TGCAGCGTTGTTTGGCAGGGGCTCACAGATACGCAGTATTTT. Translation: CSVVWQGLTDTQYF.

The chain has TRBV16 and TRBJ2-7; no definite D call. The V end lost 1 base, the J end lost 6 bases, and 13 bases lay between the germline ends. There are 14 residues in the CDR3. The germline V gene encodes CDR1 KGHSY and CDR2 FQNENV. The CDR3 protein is CASSQFSASREQYF. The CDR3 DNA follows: TGTGCCAGCAGCCAATTTTCGGCGTCGCGCGAGCAGTACTTC.

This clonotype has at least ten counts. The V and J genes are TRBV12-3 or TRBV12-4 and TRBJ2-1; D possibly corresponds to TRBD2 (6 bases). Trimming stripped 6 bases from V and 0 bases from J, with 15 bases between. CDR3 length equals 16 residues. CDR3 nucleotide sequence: TGTGCCAGCAGCCCTAGGGACGGGGGCTCCTACAATGAGCAGTTCTTC. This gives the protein CASSPRDGGSYNEQFF.

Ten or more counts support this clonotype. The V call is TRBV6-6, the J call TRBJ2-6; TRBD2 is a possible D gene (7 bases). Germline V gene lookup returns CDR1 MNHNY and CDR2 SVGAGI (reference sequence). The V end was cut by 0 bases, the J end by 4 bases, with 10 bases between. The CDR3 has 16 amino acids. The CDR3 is CASSYSGGLGANVLTF. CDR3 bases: TGTGCCAGCAGTTACTCGGGGGGGCTGGGGGCCAACGTCCTGACTTTC.

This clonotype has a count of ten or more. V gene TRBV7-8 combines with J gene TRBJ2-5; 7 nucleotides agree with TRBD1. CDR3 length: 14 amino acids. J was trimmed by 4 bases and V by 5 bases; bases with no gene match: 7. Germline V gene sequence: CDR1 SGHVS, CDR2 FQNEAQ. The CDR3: CASSMLRGRETQYF. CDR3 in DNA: TGTGCCAGCAGCATGCTAAGGGGGCGAGAGACCCAGTACTTC.

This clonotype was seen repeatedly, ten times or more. This CDR3 reads CSARGDTPQGDTQYF. The CDR3 region has the DNA TGCAGTGCTAGAGGGGACACCCCGCAGGGAGATACGCAGTATTTT. The genes are TRBV20-1 and TRBJ2-3; weak D call: TRBD1 (6 bases). V was trimmed by 1 base and J by 5 bases, leaving 16 bases between them. The CDR3 is made up of 15 amino acids. Per germline, CDR1 DFQATT and CDR2 SNEGSKA (reference sequence).

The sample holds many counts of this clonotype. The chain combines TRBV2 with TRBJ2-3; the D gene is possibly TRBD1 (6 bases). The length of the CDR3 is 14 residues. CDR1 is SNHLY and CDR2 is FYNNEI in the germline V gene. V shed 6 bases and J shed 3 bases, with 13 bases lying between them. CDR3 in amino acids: CASRPGAATDTQYF. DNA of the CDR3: TGTGCCAGCAGGCCAGGGGCCGCTACAGATACGCAGTATTTT.

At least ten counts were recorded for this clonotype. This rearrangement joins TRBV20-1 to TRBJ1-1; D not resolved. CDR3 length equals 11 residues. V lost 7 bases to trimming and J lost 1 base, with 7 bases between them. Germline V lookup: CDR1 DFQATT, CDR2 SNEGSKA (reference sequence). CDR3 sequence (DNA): TGCAGTGTCGGGCGGAACACTGAAGCTTTCTTT. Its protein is CSVGRNTEAFF.